This entry describes one T cell receptor beta chain. Antigen: not known. V lost 5 bases and J lost 5, with 16 bases in between. Looked up from germline, CDR1 is MNHNS and CDR2 is SASEGT. This CDR3 spans 15 amino acids. At collection, donors were nominally healthy, but unrecorded immune exposures were probable. The data are from a study of cytomegalovirus exposure and HLA in healthy donors. Study findings and constraints: The investigators catalogued 150 to 200 TCR beta chains as cytomegalovirus-associated. TCR beta sequences reportedly predicted most subjects' HLA-A and HLA-B alleles accurately. Apart from CMV serostatus, no immune exposure information was available.

In the PCR, 60 Vbeta and 13 Jbeta primers were used. Sequencing was performed with immunoSEQ multiplex PCR; in TCRdb, only in-frame clones are kept and a portion is missing. This sample yields 110,000 or so clones, of which approximately 80% are seen a single time; around 5% belongs to the top ten. This sequence originates from a middle-aged man in good health and CMV-seropositive. The specimen sequenced was PBMCs. The chain recombines TRBV6-1 with TRBJ2-1; D is perhaps TRBD1 (5 bases). CDR3 sequence: CASSIQRQQNNEQFF. In nucleotides, the CDR3 is TGTGCCAGCAGTATCCAAAGACAGCAAAACAATGAGCAGTTCTTC.